The 31 T cell receptor beta chains below all came from one sample that was sequenced in a study of shared clonotypes between healthy human individuals (dated by TCRdb to 2020 to 2022). Preparation of the library involved the immunoSEQ multiplex PCR assay. The clones in this table, taken by TCRdb from immuneACCESS, are in-frame only. Not every clone is retained; where verified, under half of the shortfall comes from an unresolved V gene, and the cause of the rest is unknown. The sample table shows some 2 million clones, and roughly 94% are seen once. The leading ten clones occupy roughly 0.13% of the sample. The source material was naive CD4+ T cells sorted from blood. Explained via the paper, the cell subset or site label denotes: CD45RA+ positively selected. These receptor sequences come from a man between 18 and 35 years old in good health.

Turning to this clone: As the CDR3 is not closed by the conserved phenylalanine or tryptophan, this likely results from a read error. The genes are TRBV7-9 and TRBJ1-2, with TRBD1 as a possible D gene (6 bases). The CDR3 loop spans 14 amino acids. V lost 1 base to trimming and J lost 8 bases, with 14 bases between them. Germline assignment: CDR1 SEHNR and CDR2 FQNEAQ (reference sequence). The CDR3 DNA follows: TGTGCCAGCAGCTTAGGGGGGCTCAGGGTAGGCTACACCCTC. Its translation is CASSLGGLRVGYTL.

CDR3: CASSGMGDTQYF. The CDR3 nucleotides read TGCGCCAGCAGTGGTATGGGAGATACGCAGTATTTT. The rearrangement links TRBV10-2 to TRBJ2-3; D ambiguous. Germline lookup yields CDR1 WSHSY and CDR2 SAAADI. The CDR3 has 12 amino acids. V was pared by 4 bases and J by 5 bases, with 7 bases between.

The gene calls are TRBV2 and TRBJ1-3; possibly TRBD1 for D (5 bases). The germline V gene has CDR1 SNHLY and CDR2 FYNNEI. The CDR3 covers 12 residues. Trimming took off 3 bases at V and 10 bases at J, with 10 bases between the two ends. The CDR3 DNA reads as TGTGCCAGCAGTGAGCAGGGAAGGACCATATATTTT. It yields the protein CASSEQGRTIYF.

In this sample, this clone turned up once. The junction departs from the called germline gene at one end, perhaps through a read error. The V and J genes are TRBV7-7 and TRBJ2-3; 8 bases are a match to TRBD2. This CDR3 region has 16 residues. Germline lookup yields CDR1 SSHAT and CDR2 FNYEAQ (reference sequence). The CDR3 region has the DNA TGTGCTAGCAGCCCCCTCCCTCGCGGGAGGACAGATACGCAGTATTTT. It yields the protein CASSPLPRGRTDTQYF.

The genes are TRBV5-1 and TRBJ1-1; 10 nucleotides line up with TRBD1. The trim removed 5 bases at V and 4 bases at J, leaving 5 bases unmatched. Per the germline V gene, CDR1 is SGHRS and CDR2 is YFSETQ. The CDR3 covers 14 residues. The CDR3 reads CASRPGQGITEAFF. The CDR3 DNA reads as TGCGCCAGCAGGCCGGGACAGGGGATCACTGAAGCTTTCTTT.

The rearrangement joins TRBV5-1 to TRBJ2-7; a possible D gene is TRBD1 (7 bases). Trimming stripped 4 bases from V and 5 bases from J, with 13 bases between. The CDR3 contains 13 residues. Germline V gene sequence: CDR1 SGHRS, CDR2 YFSETQ. CDR3 sequence reads: CASSQGGVDEQYF. In DNA form, the CDR3 reads TGCGCCAGCAGCCAGGGGGGAGTCGACGAGCAGTACTTC.

The V gene is TRBV15, the J gene TRBJ1-1; TRBD1 might be the D (5 bases). The V end was cut by 4 bases, the J end by 7 bases, with 16 bases between. The CDR3 extends over 14 amino acids. CDR1 LNHNV and CDR2 YYDKDF come from the germline V gene (reference sequence). In DNA, the CDR3 is TGTGCCACCAGCACCCCAGACAGTGAACTTGAAGCTTTCTTT. Protein sequence: CATSTPDSELEAFF.

The V gene is TRBV7-9, the J gene TRBJ1-1; tentatively, D is TRBD1 (6 bases). CDR1 is SEHNR and CDR2 is FQNEAQ in the germline V gene (reference sequence). This CDR3 region has 13 residues. Trimming pared 8 bases from V and 4 bases from J, leaving 14 bases between. This CDR3 reads CASREGDGTEAFF. DNA for the CDR3: TGTGCCAGCCGGGAGGGGGACGGCACTGAAGCTTTCTTT.

The DNA for the CDR3 is TGCGCCAGCCGACCAGGACAGGGAGGAGATGGCTACACCTTC. Translation gives CASRPGQGGDGYTF. The rearrangement links TRBV5-1 to TRBJ1-2; 8 nucleotides line up with TRBD1. This CDR3 contains 14 residues. The trim removed 7 bases at V and 6 bases at J, leaving 11 bases unmatched. CDR1 is SGHRS, CDR2 YFSETQ, per germline.

The chain combines TRBV2 with TRBJ2-7; D not certain. This CDR3 is 14 amino acids long. Germline lookup yields CDR1 SNHLY and CDR2 FYNNEI. V was trimmed by 4 bases and J by 4 bases, leaving 14 bases between them. The CDR3 DNA reads TGTGCCAGCAGTGTCGCGCCAGGTCAATACGAGCAGTACTTC. The encoded protein is CASSVAPGQYEQYF.

About this clone itself: One base away lies a much larger clone, so this may be a sequencing read error. Other nucleotide sequences from this sample produce the same CDR3. The chain has TRBV5-4 and TRBJ1-2; no clear D. The V end was cut by 1 base, the J end by 2 bases, with 6 bases between. Germline loops: CDR1 SGHNT, CDR2 YYREEE (reference sequence). The CDR3 is made up of 13 amino acids. The CDR3 DNA reads TGTGCCAGCAGCTTGCAAGAGAACTATGGCTACACCTTC. The encoded protein is CASSLQENYGYTF.

The chain employs TRBV5-6 and TRBJ1-2; 8 nucleotides align to TRBD1. V was pared by 4 bases and J by 2 bases, with 4 bases of the junction left unmatched. The CDR3 length is 14 residues. Looked up from germline, CDR1 is SGHDT and CDR2 is YYEEEE. CDR3 protein: CASSPDRGNYGYTF. In nucleotides, the CDR3 is TGTGCCAGCAGCCCTGACAGGGGAAACTATGGCTACACCTTC.

The chain recombines TRBV2 with TRBJ2-1; D is uncertain. The germline V and J ends were trimmed by 5 bases and 5 bases, with 22 bases remaining between them. The CDR3 extends over 17 amino acids. CDR1 is SNHLY, CDR2 FYNNEI, per germline. This CDR3 is CASSLDYWTVANNEQFF. For the CDR3, the DNA is TGTGCCAGCAGTCTCGATTATTGGACCGTTGCTAACAATGAGCAGTTCTTC.

The rearrangement joins TRBV6-5 to TRBJ2-7; D not resolved. The CDR3 runs to 15 residues. Trimming cost V 8 bases and J 0 bases, with 17 bases left between them. Looked up from germline, CDR1 is MNHEY and CDR2 is SVGAGI. The DNA of the CDR3 is TGTGCCAGCCGGTATCAAGGCCCGGGCTCCTACGAGCAGTACTTC. Its protein is CASRYQGPGSYEQYF.

J is TRBJ1-1 and V is TRBV7-2; D gene ambiguous. V gave up 0 bases and J gave up 4 bases, with 6 bases separating them. Germline lookup yields CDR1 SGHTA and CDR2 FQGNSA. This CDR3 has 13 amino acids. The CDR3 region has the DNA TGTGCCAGCAGCTTAGCGTCGGCCACTGAAGCTTTCTTT. This gives the protein CASSLASATEAFF.

For this clone: Other DNA sequences in this specimen translate into the identical CDR3. The V call is TRBV27, the J call TRBJ1-3; D is unclear. V gave up 0 bases and J gave up 1 base, with 4 bases separating them. Looked up from germline, CDR1 is MNHEY and CDR2 is SMNVEV (reference sequence). The CDR3 sequence is 14 residues long. This chain's CDR3 is CASSLSGSGNTIYF. In nucleotides, the CDR3 is TGTGCCAGCAGTTTATCTGGGTCTGGAAACACCATATATTTT.

This sequence joins TRBV10-3 and TRBJ1-3; perhaps TRBD1 as D (6 bases). Germline CDR1 ENHRY, CDR2 SYGVKD. V lost 6 bases and J lost 0, with 9 bases in between. The CDR3 spans 14 residues. The CDR3 region has the DNA TGTGCCATCAGGACAGGTGACTCTGGAAACACCATATATTTT. This encodes CAIRTGDSGNTIYF.

The genes are TRBV4-2 and TRBJ1-5; a possible D gene is TRBD1 (6 bases). This CDR3 comprises 16 residues. Looked up from germline, CDR1 is LGHNA and CDR2 is YNFKEQ. Trimming pared 5 bases from V and 3 bases from J, leaving 17 bases between. The chain's CDR3 is CASSGGSDRPNQPQHF. For the CDR3, the DNA is TGTGCCAGCAGCGGGGGATCCGACAGGCCCAATCAGCCCCAGCATTTT.

The J gene is TRBJ2-4, the V gene TRBV2, with D tentatively TRBD1 (5 bases). Germline V CDR1 and CDR2: SNHLY, FYNNEI. The V end was cut by 4 bases, the J end by 5 bases, with 12 bases between. CDR3 length: 14 residues. CDR3 loop: CASSVIRDENIQYF. Written as DNA, the CDR3 is TGTGCCAGCAGTGTCATCAGGGATGAAAACATTCAGTACTTC. Based on the CDR3 plus reference TRBV2 and TRBJ2-4, the full variable domain is EPEVTQTPSHQVTQMGQEVILRCVPISNHLYFYWYRQILGQKVEFLVSFYNNEISEKSEIFDDQFSVERPDGSNFTLKIRSTKLEDSAMYFCASSVIRDENIQYFGAGTRLSVL.

This clone was counted a single time. This chain connects TRBV6-6 to TRBJ1-2; unclear D gene. The CDR3 contains 12 residues. V lost 8 bases to trimming and J lost 1 base, with 8 bases between them. CDR1 and CDR2 (germline): MNHNY, SVGAGI (reference sequence). CDR3 sequence: CASGKGNYGYTF. In DNA form, the CDR3 reads TGTGCCAGCGGGAAGGGTAACTATGGCTACACCTTC.

The genes are TRBV4-1 and TRBJ2-3; unclear D gene. The CDR3 runs 13 residues. In germline, CDR1 is MGHRA, CDR2 YSYEKL. Trimming stripped 0 bases from V and 10 bases from J, with 11 bases between. Here the CDR3 reads CASSQEFALPQYF. The CDR3 nucleotides are TGCGCCAGCAGCCAAGAGTTCGCCCTCCCGCAGTATTTT.

V usage is TRBV9 and J usage is TRBJ2-5; TRBD1 or TRBD2 may be the D gene (6 bases each). The CDR3 loop spans 14 amino acids. The V end lost 3 bases, the J end lost 5 bases, and 14 bases lay between the germline ends. From germline, CDR1 is SGDLS and CDR2 YYNGEE. Here the CDR3 reads CASSGRRGLETQYF. Written as DNA, the CDR3 is TGTGCCAGCAGCGGCCGACGGGGGCTCGAGACCCAGTACTTC.

J is TRBJ2-6 and V is TRBV2; 8 bases match TRBD1. The length of the CDR3 is 19 residues. The germline V gene has CDR1 SNHLY and CDR2 FYNNEI. The V gene end was trimmed by 7 bases and the J gene end by 0 bases; junction bases not matched to a gene: 14. This CDR3 reads CASKNSGDRSLSGANVLTF. CDR3 DNA sequence: TGTGCCAGCAAGAATTCAGGGGACAGGTCTCTCTCTGGGGCCAACGTCCTGACTTTC. Full variable domain (rest looked up from reference TRBV2 and TRBJ2-6): EPEVTQTPSHQVTQMGQEVILRCVPISNHLYFYWYRQILGQKVEFLVSFYNNEISEKSEIFDDQFSVERPDGSNFTLKIRSTKLEDSAMYFCASKNSGDRSLSGANVLTFGAGSRLTVL.

With respect to this clone: In the same sample, other DNA sequences code for this CDR3. V and J are TRBV28 and TRBJ1-5; the D is unclear. Trimming cost V 2 bases and J 4 bases, with 9 bases left between them. CDR3 length: 14 residues. CDR1 and CDR2 from the germline V gene are MDHEN and SYDVKM. The CDR3 nucleotides read TGTGCCAGCAGTTTAGGAGGTCTTAATCAGCCCCAGCATTTT. Encoded protein: CASSLGGLNQPQHF. The variable domain in full, with the rest retrieved from reference TRBV28 and TRBJ1-5, is DVKVTQSSRYLVKRTGEKVFLECVQDMDHENMFWYRQDPGLGLRLIYFSYDVKMKEKGDIPEGYSVSREKKERFSLILESASTNQTSMYLCASSLGGLNQPQHFGDGTRLSIL.

The chain is built from TRBV18 and TRBJ2-3, with 8 bases that match TRBD2. Germline CDR1 is KGHSH and CDR2 is LQKENI. The ends lost 6 bases at V and 4 bases at J; junction bases unmatched: 6. The CDR3 covers 14 residues. The CDR3 loop is CASSPGTSSDTQYF. Written as DNA, the CDR3 is TGTGCCAGCTCTCCCGGGACTAGTTCAGATACGCAGTATTTT.

This chain links TRBV5-6 with TRBJ2-7; 11 bases agree with TRBD2. The CDR3 consists of 15 residues. CDR1 is SGHDT, CDR2 YYEEEE, per germline. J was trimmed by 7 bases and V by 2 bases; bases with no gene match: 8. CDR3: CASSFSGLAGNEQYF. Written as DNA, the CDR3 is TGTGCCAGCAGCTTCAGCGGACTAGCGGGCAATGAGCAGTACTTC.

The V gene is TRBV21-1, the J gene TRBJ1-2. TRBV21-1 is designated a pseudogene. The CDR3 runs to 14 residues. The CDR3 protein is CASSKGTEFYGYTF. As DNA, the CDR3 is TGTGCCAGCAGCAAAGGGACGGAGTTCTATGGCTACACCTTC.

The chain links TRBV19 to TRBJ1-1; tentatively, D is TRBD1 (6 bases). The V gene lost 7 bases and the J gene lost 7 bases, with 19 bases spanning the gap. The CDR3 is 14 amino acids. Germline V gene data show CDR1 as LNHDA and CDR2 as SQIVND (reference sequence). The CDR3 bases are TGTGCCAGTACAAGGGGGGCGACGGCCGGTGAAGCTTTCTTT. Amino acid sequence: CASTRGATAGEAFF.

The chain carries TRBV7-9 and TRBJ2-2; tentatively, D is TRBD1 (5 bases). The CDR3 loop spans 17 amino acids. CDR1 and CDR2 from the germline V gene are SEHNR and FQNEAQ (reference sequence). Deletions cut 2 bases from V and 0 bases from J, with 13 bases between. DNA for the CDR3: TGTGCCAGCAGCTTAAGTCTGGACACCGCGAACACCGGGGAGCTGTTTTTT. It translates to CASSLSLDTANTGELFF.

This chain links TRBV18 with TRBJ2-7; TRBD1 aligns across 10 bases. Germline V gene sequence: CDR1 KGHSH, CDR2 LQKENI. The CDR3 extends over 15 amino acids. The junction had 8 bases not matched to a gene; V was cut back by 6 bases and J by 3 bases. The DNA of the CDR3 is TGTGCCAGCTCGCCCAGACAGGGGGCGGGCTACGAGCAGTACTTC. It encodes CASSPRQGAGYEQYF.

J is TRBJ2-7 and V is TRBV28; TRBD2 matches 10 bases. The CDR3 runs 15 residues. J was trimmed by 7 bases and V by 3 bases; bases with no gene match: 9. The germline CDR1 and CDR2 sequences are MDHEN and SYDVKM. CDR3: CASSFPSGGEWEQYF. The CDR3 DNA reads TGTGCCAGCAGTTTTCCCAGCGGGGGGGAATGGGAGCAGTACTTC.